This T cell receptor (beta chain) emerged from a study of blood T cell repertoires in COVID-19. Overall study: Material from acute and convalescent COVID-19 was sourced from the United States, Italy and Spain. PBMCs, B-cell-depleted T cells, or T cells were the source of the cDNA or gDNA that made up the material.

As originally analysed: Counts of nucleated cells, estimated from reference gene primer amplification, were obtained. Sequencing used immunoSEQ multiplex PCR; TCRdb keeps in-frame clones, though not all of them. The V and J calls and clone size were taken over from that table, and D and trimming were inferred from the DNA. The repertoire consists of approximately 150,000 clones, with over 70% occurring once and the leading ten covering roughly 37%. This CDR3 is 12 amino acids long. Germline V gene sequence: CDR1 SGHTA, CDR2 FQGNSA. V was pared by 2 bases and J by 9 bases, with 8 bases between. This TCR was sampled from a man aged 50 or older who had recovered from COVID-19. Sequenced sample: peripheral blood. V is TRBV7-2 and J is TRBJ2-1, with D possibly TRBD1 on 6 matching bases. The CDR3 sequence: CASSLNRVEQFF. In DNA, the CDR3 is TGTGCCAGCAGCTTAAACAGGGTTGAGCAGTTCTTC. The full variable domain, in which reference TRBV7-2 and TRBJ2-1 provide the parts outside the CDR3, is GAGVSQSPSNKVTEKGKDVELRCDPISGHTALYWYRQSLGQGLEFLIYFQGNSAPDKSGLPSDRFSAERTGGSVSTLTIQRTQQEDSAVYLCASSLNRVEQFFGPGTRLTVL.